The text below deals with one T cell receptor (beta chain). The data belong to a study of T cells in localized non-small cell lung cancer. Deletions cut 1 base from V and 2 bases from J, with 8 bases between. Germline CDR1 reads SGHVS; CDR2 reads FQNEAQ. CDR3 length: 14 residues. The assay was immunoSEQ multiplex PCR, and TCRdb's table has in-frame clones only and misses some. Among tens of thousands of clones listed, roughly 88% were seen once. The clonotype comes from a male donor older than 55 with stage III squamous cell lung carcinoma. The sample in question was peripheral blood, obtained before any cancer treatment. This chain uses TRBV7-8 with TRBJ1-1; D uncertain. The CDR3 protein is CASSLGNGNTEAFF. DNA of the CDR3: TGTGCCAGCAGCTTAGGGAACGGTAACACTGAAGCTTTCTTT. Together with reference TRBV7-8 and TRBJ1-1, the CDR3 gives the full variable domain: GAGVSQSPRYKVAKRGQDVALRCDPISGHVSLFWYQQALGQGPEFLTYFQNEAQLDKSGLPSDRFFAERPEGSVSTLKIQRTQQEDSAVYLCASSLGNGNTEAFFGQGTRLTVV.